Sequencing of this TCR beta chain was carried out in a study of T cells in Graves' hyperthyroidism and ophthalmopathy. Study-wide results and caveats: Ophthalmopathy, which appeared later, was predicted by the model a median around 6 months before onset.

The table lists this clonotype with many counts. Antigen: not known. RNA transcripts gave rise to amplified TCR beta CDR3 regions. HTBI primers were the set used in a first-round RT-PCR of the TCR CDR3. Each CDR3 protein gets one entry after TCRdb re-called the multiplex PCR reads with MiXCR. Among about 340,000 distinct CDR3 sequences listed, roughly 21% were seen once. V was clipped by 2 bases and J by 0 bases; unmatched bases: 4. Germline values: CDR1 SGHTA, CDR2 FQGTGA. This CDR3 comprises 15 residues. The definition of stable Graves' hyperthyroidism was no ophthalmopathy progression within 18 months. Patients were aged 18 to 65, had disease duration under 2 months, and had newly diagnosed hyperthyroidism.

This clonotype was obtained from a woman aged 50 to 60 with Graves' hyperthyroidism. Sequenced: blood. The chain joins TRBV7-3 to TRBJ2-7; 7 bases agree with TRBD2. The CDR3 is CASSLAGESSYEQYF. The CDR3 region has the DNA TGTGCCAGCAGCTTAGCGGGAGAGAGCTCCTACGAGCAGTACTTC.